Reported below is one T cell receptor (beta chain). Its antigen is undetermined. The CDR3 length is 10 residues. Trimming stripped 6 bases from V and 2 bases from J, with 4 bases between. CDR1 is SQVTM and CDR2 is ANQGSEA in the germline V gene. TCRdb's copy holds only in-frame clones and misses some; the assay was immunoSEQ multiplex PCR. The sample has fewer than 70,000 clones, around 86% seen once; the top ten hold approximately 2.1%. The sample originates from a study of OX40 agonist ivuxolimab in advanced cancers. Findings and caveats of the study: Certain nonresponders likewise exhibited a low normalized T-cell clonal expansion. Among patients with partial responses at 0.1-3.0 mg/kg, clonal expansion was among the lowest.

Enrollment shut out patients with autoimmune disease history or systemic immunosuppression. The chain uses TRBV29-1 and TRBJ1-2; D is unclear. The specimen was CD4+ or CD8+ T cells sorted from blood, collected in a trial of the OX40 agonist ivuxolimab. This TCR derives from an adult with an advanced solid tumor such as melanoma, head and neck, liver or kidney cancer. The CDR3 reads CSVLNYGYTF. The DNA of the CDR3 is TGCAGCGTATTAAACTATGGCTACACCTTC.